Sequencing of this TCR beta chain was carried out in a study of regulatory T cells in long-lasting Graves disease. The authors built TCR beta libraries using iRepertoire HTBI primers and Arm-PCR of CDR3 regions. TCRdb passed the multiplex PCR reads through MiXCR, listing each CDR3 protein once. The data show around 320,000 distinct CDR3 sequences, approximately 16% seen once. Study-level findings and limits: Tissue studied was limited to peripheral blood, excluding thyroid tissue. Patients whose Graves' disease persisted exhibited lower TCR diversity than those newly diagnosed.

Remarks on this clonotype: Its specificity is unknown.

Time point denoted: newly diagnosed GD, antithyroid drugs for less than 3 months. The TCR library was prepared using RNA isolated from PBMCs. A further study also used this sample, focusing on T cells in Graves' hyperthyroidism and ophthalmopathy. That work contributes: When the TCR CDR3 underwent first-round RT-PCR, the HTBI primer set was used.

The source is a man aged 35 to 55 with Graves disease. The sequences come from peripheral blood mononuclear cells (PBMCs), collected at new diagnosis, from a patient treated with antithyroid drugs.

CDR3 region: CASSYGILDEQYF. Here the CDR3 DNA reads TGTGCCAGCAGCTACGGGATTCTCGACGAGCAGTACTTC. The rearrangement joins TRBV11-3 to TRBJ2-7, with a possible D match to TRBD2 (5 bases). This CDR3 region has 13 residues. The germline V gene has CDR1 SGHNT and CDR2 YENEEA. Trimming removed 4 bases from V and 5 bases from J, with 12 bases in between.